The rows below give T cell receptor beta chains drawn from one sample of a study of cytomegalovirus exposure and HLA in healthy donors. The method was immunoSEQ multiplex PCR; TCRdb's version includes in-frame clones alone and lacks a portion of them. The table lists over 150,000 clones, 70% to 90% of them singletons, with about 2.2% in the top ten. The specimen was PBMCs. These TCRs come from a woman in her twenties or thirties in good health and CMV-seronegative. Both conserved end residues are part of each CDR3.

V gene,J gene,CDR3 protein
TRBV18,TRBJ1-5,CASSPSGGGLQPQHF
TRBV6-1,TRBJ2-1,CASRGGQGKYNEQFF
TRBV29-1,TRBJ2-7,CSVEESAGAGTGPPYEQYF
TRBV7-9,TRBJ2-1,CASSFPDRGNEQFF
TRBV5-1,TRBJ1-1,CASSFVLNTEAFF
TRBV2,TRBJ2-1,CASNGGPGEQFF
TRBV18,TRBJ2-2,CASSPRGSGELFF
TRBV7-8,TRBJ1-2,CASSLVSSGNYGYTF
TRBV11-2,TRBJ2-5,CASSLVSAGTWSGETQYF
TRBV2,TRBJ2-7,CASSATGRPVIYEQYF
TRBV7-6,TRBJ2-7,CASSFTEVGLAGISYEQYF
TRBV5-4,TRBJ1-3,CASPRTGWYF
TRBV29-1,TRBJ1-1,CSVTGDVNTEAFF
TRBV7-2,TRBJ2-5,CASSLASRGLAGEETQYF
TRBV7-9,TRBJ2-3,CASSSQGADTQYF
TRBV7-3,TRBJ2-1,CASSLYSRGQGGGEQFF
TRBV5-6,TRBJ2-7,CASSLYGTGAYEQYF
TRBV27,TRBJ1-1,CASMPRGNTEAFF
TRBV18,TRBJ2-3,CASSPSAGRSTDTQYF
TRBV30,TRBJ2-5,CAWEAYQETQYF
TRBV6-5,TRBJ2-7,CASSPGQGAYEQYF
TRBV4-3,TRBJ2-7,CASSQAAAASYEQYF
TRBV19,TRBJ2-2,CASNGRKGDTGELFF
TRBV9,TRBJ2-3,CASSRAGVADTQYF
TRBV27,TRBJ2-1,CASSPPWTSGMNEQFF
TRBV28,TRBJ1-2,CASSYRGGSYGYTF
TRBV28,TRBJ1-2,CAAGDYGYTF
TRBV27,TRBJ2-7,CASRGEGWEQYF
TRBV4-3,TRBJ2-7,CASSQDAGMGYEQYF
TRBV28,TRBJ1-1,CASRDFMNTEAFF
TRBV28,TRBJ1-4,CASSPGTDEKLFF
TRBV6-1,TRBJ1-1,CASSEVGLNTEAFF
TRBV29-1,TRBJ1-4,CSVEAGEKLFF
TRBV29-1,TRBJ2-2,CSVESAGVPGELFF
TRBV6-5,TRBJ2-7,CASSYSGLRPYEQYF
TRBV30,TRBJ1-1,CAWSGVSGRGRPNTEAFF
TRBV6-6,TRBJ2-7,CASTSGSYYEQYF
TRBV2,TRBJ2-7,CASSESGHEQYF
TRBV5-1,TRBJ2-5,CASSSTGVGETQYF